This T cell receptor beta chain was obtained from a study of T cell clonotyping in hematopoietic cell transplantation. Blood collection times were about day -28 and days 30, 100, 180 posttransplant. Points from the study as a whole: Pathologically expanded recipient clonotypes increased progressively from day 30 to day 180 as diversity fell.

The data were produced by immunoSEQ multiplex PCR, yet TCRdb's version contains in-frame clones alone and is incomplete. Of approximately 12,000 clones listed, approximately 68% are singletons. To note about this clone: Its antigen is undetermined.

Sequencing was performed on peripheral blood mononuclear cells, taken 180 days after allogeneic stem cell transplant. This receptor was taken from a male patient between 55 and 70 years old who had an allogeneic stem cell transplant from an unrelated donor, so the T cells may come from the graft donor. Some clones in this sample may be carry-over from other donors' samples.

CDR3 nucleotides: TGCGCCAGCAGCTTGGGTCTAGCAGCAGATACGCAGTATTTT. Encoded protein: CASSLGLAADTQYF. The rearrangement joins TRBV5-1 to TRBJ2-3; D perhaps matches TRBD2 (5 bases). Trimming removed 0 bases from V and 4 bases from J, with 9 bases in between. The CDR3 contains 14 residues. CDR1 and CDR2 (germline): SGHRS, YFSETQ.